The rows below give T cell receptor beta chains drawn from one sample of a study of PD-1 blockade in classical Hodgkin lymphoma. Assay used: immunoSEQ multiplex PCR; TCRdb lists only in-frame clones, some missing. The repertoire consists of tens of thousands of clones, with more than 80% occurring once and the leading ten covering 2.4%. The sequenced sample was CD4+ T cells from blood, obtained before the fourth cycle of nivolumab. These receptors originate from a human donor with classical Hodgkin lymphoma. CDR3s include the opening cysteine and the closing phenylalanine or tryptophan. A D gene is named only where the DNA matches it firmly. Some rows mark clone size as missing; the rest say once, few, many or name a class of expanded clone.

J: TRBJ2-1; size: -; D: -; V: TRBV21-1; CDR3: CASSTLLQNEQFF; DNA: TGTGCCAGCAGCACCCTCCTACAGAATGAGCAGTTCTTC
J: TRBJ2-1; size: -; D: TRBD2; V: TRBV19; CDR3: CASSTQTSGRYNEQFF; DNA: TGTGCCAGTAGTACCCAGACTAGCGGGAGGTACAATGAGCAGTTCTTC
J: TRBJ2-7; size: -; D: -; V: TRBV6-1; CDR3: CASSAQGTAEQYF; DNA: TGTGCCAGCAGTGCACAGGGTACGGCCGAGCAGTACTTC
J: TRBJ2-3; size: once; D: -; V: TRBV10-1; CDR3: CASSRDPSGDTQYF; DNA: TGCGCCAGCAGCCGGGATCCCTCAGGGGATACGCAGTATTTT
J: TRBJ2-1; size: -; D: -; V: TRBV29-1; CDR3: CSVQRPRSVYNEQFF; DNA: TGCAGCGTCCAAAGACCCCGGTCTGTCTACAATGAGCAGTTCTTC
J: TRBJ1-5; size: -; D: -; V: TRBV6-1; CDR3: CAIKRDSPWQPQHF; DNA: TGTGCCATCAAACGGGACTCTCCCTGGCAGCCCCAGCATTTT
J: TRBJ2-5; size: -; D: TRBD1; V: TRBV15; CDR3: CATSREGQTQETQYF; DNA: TGTGCCACCAGCAGAGAGGGACAGACCCAAGAGACCCAGTACTTC
J: TRBJ1-1; size: -; D: -; V: TRBV5-1; CDR3: CASSIGPSRDTEAFF; DNA: TGCGCCAGCAGCATAGGACCCTCTCGGGATACTGAAGCTTTCTTT
J: TRBJ1-2; size: -; D: -; V: TRBV28; CDR3: CASSLAVGGGYTF; DNA: TGTGCCAGCAGTTTAGCCGTGGGAGGCGGCTACACCTTC
J: TRBJ2-5; size: -; D: TRBD2; V: TRBV30; CDR3: CALTGLAGGVATQYF; DNA: TGTGCCCTGACGGGGCTAGCGGGAGGTGTAGCGACCCAGTACTTC
J: TRBJ1-1; size: -; D: -; V: TRBV5-1; CDR3: CASSLLLSERYEAFF; DNA: TGCGCCAGCAGCTTGCTCTTATCAGAGAGGTACGAAGCTTTCTTT
J: TRBJ2-1; size: -; D: -; V: TRBV11-3; CDR3: CASSLAGVNEQFF; DNA: TGTGCCAGCAGCTTAGCAGGGGTCAATGAGCAGTTCTTC
J: TRBJ2-5; size: once; D: -; V: TRBV11-2; CDR3: CASSEVARVGKEQYF; DNA: TGTGCCAGCAGCGAAGTAGCGAGAGTCGGGAAAGAGCAGTACTTC
J: TRBJ1-5; size: -; D: -; V: TRBV6-4; CDR3: CASSDGTHDSNQPQHF; DNA: TGTGCCAGCAGTGACGGGACGCATGATAGCAATCAGCCCCAGCATTTT
J: TRBJ2-5; size: -; D: TRBD2; V: TRBV7-2; CDR3: CASSRTSGETQYF; DNA: TGTGCCAGCAGTCGGACTAGCGGTGAGACCCAGTACTTC
J: TRBJ1-3; size: -; D: -; V: TRBV12-5; CDR3: CASGSAQDRSSGNTIYF; DNA: TGTGCTAGTGGTTCCGCGCAAGACCGGAGCTCTGGAAACACCATATATTTT
J: TRBJ2-1; size: -; D: -; V: TRBV7-2; CDR3: CASSLAYGLSGDEQFF; DNA: TGTGCCAGCAGCTTAGCGTACGGACTCTCGGGTGATGAGCAGTTCTTC
J: TRBJ1-1; size: -; D: -; V: TRBV23-1; CDR3: CASSQSIRTDNTEAFF; DNA: TGCGCCAGCAGTCAATCGATCAGGACAGATAACACTGAAGCTTTCTTT
J: TRBJ1-2; size: -; D: TRBD1; V: TRBV7-2; CDR3: CASSFGQGGYTF; DNA: TGTGCCAGCAGCTTTGGACAGGGCGGCTACACCTTC
J: TRBJ2-7; size: -; D: TRBD1; V: TRBV27; CDR3: CASSMTGGASYEQYF; DNA: TGTGCCAGCAGTATGACAGGGGGCGCCAGCTACGAGCAGTACTTC
J: TRBJ2-7; size: -; D: TRBD2; V: TRBV28; CDR3: CASSPPGGQAYEQYF; DNA: TGTGCCAGCAGTCCGCCGGGGGGGCAGGCCTACGAGCAGTACTTC
J: TRBJ1-3; size: -; D: -; V: TRBV6-1; CDR3: CASSEALLGSASGNTIYF; DNA: TGTGCCAGCAGTGAAGCGCTTTTGGGCTCGGCCTCTGGAAACACCATATATTTT